This record covers a single TCR beta chain. What it binds is not known. This sample was taken from a study of T cells in localized non-small cell lung cancer. Study-wide results and limits: Sequencing was restricted to one tumor region; therefore, heterogeneity remains possible. Among the tissues sampled, uninvolved adjacent lung had the highest T cell clonality, above tumor. The study detected a median roughly 56 of the top 100 tumor clones in adjacent lung. A raised T cell density in blood coincided with lengthier overall survival.

The CDR3 sequence is 14 residues long. V lost 1 base, J lost 3 bases, and 7 bases lay in between. The germline CDR1 and CDR2 sequences are LNHDA and SQIVND (reference sequence). Here immunoSEQ multiplex PCR was the method, and the copy in TCRdb shows in-frame clones only, minus some. The data hold approximately 18,000 clones, with approximately 83% observed a single time. This chain connects TRBV19 to TRBJ1-5, with a tentative D call TRBD1 (5 bases). The clonotype originates from a female donor older than 55 with stage I lung adenocarcinoma. This specimen was peripheral blood, taken before any cancer treatment. The CDR3 nucleotides are TGTGCCAGTAGTATAGGGGGGGACAATCAGCCCCAGCATTTT. The encoded protein is CASSIGGDNQPQHF. Based on the CDR3 plus reference TRBV19 and TRBJ1-5, the full variable domain is DGGITQSPKYLFRKEGQNVTLSCEQNLNHDAMYWYRQDPGQGLRLIYYSQIVNDFQKGDIAEGYSVSREKKESFPLTVTSAQKNPTAFYLCASSIGGDNQPQHFGDGTRLSIL.